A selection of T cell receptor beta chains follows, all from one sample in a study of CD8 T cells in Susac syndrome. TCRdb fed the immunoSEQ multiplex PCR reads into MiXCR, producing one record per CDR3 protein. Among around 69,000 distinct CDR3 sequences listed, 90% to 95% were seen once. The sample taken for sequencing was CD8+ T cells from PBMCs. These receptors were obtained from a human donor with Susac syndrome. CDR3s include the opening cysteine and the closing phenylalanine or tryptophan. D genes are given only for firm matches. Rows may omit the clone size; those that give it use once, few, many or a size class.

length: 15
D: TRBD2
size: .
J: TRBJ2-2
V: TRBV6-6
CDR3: CASVVSGTITGELFF
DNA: TGTGCCAGCGTTGTTAGCGGGACGATCACCGGGGAGCTGTTTTTT

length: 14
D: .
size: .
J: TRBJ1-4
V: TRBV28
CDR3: CASSSRGVDEKLFF
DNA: TGTGCCAGCAGTTCCAGGGGAGTTGACGAAAAACTGTTTTTT

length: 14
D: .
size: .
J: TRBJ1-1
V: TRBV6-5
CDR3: CASSYSTGSQEAFF
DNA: TGTGCCAGCAGTTACTCGACGGGGAGTCAGGAAGCTTTCTTT

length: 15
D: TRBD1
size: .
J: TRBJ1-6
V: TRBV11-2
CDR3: CASRTTGKLLFPLHF
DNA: TGTGCCAGCAGGACGACAGGGAAGCTCCTTTTCCCCCTCCACTTT

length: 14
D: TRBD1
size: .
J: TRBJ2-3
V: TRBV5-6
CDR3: CASSSLQGTDTQYF
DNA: TGTGCCAGCAGCTCTTTACAGGGGACAGATACGCAGTATTTT

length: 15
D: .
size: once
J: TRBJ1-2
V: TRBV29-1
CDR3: CSVIGGIAEGYGYTF
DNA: TGCAGCGTCATAGGGGGGATCGCGGAAGGATATGGCTACACCTTC

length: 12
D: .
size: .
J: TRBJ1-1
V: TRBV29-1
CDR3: CSVKRMNTEAFF
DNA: TGCAGCGTAAAACGAATGAACACTGAAGCTTTCTTT

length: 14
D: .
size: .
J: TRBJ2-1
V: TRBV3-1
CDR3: CASSRGRTYNEQFF
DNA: TGTGCCAGCAGTCGGGGGAGGACCTACAATGAGCAGTTCTTC

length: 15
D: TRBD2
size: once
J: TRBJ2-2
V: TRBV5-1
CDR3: CASRPTSGNTGELFF
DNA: TGCGCCAGCAGGCCGACTAGCGGGAACACCGGGGAGCTGTTTTTT

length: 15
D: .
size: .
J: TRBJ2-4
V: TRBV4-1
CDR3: CASSQGRSRLNIQYF
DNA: TGCGCCAGCAGCCAAGGCAGGAGCAGACTAAACATTCAGTACTTC

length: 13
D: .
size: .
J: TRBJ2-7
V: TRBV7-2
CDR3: CASSDRASYEQYF
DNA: TGTGCCAGCAGCGACCGGGCCAGTTACGAGCAGTACTTC

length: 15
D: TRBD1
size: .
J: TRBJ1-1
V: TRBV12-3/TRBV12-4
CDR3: CASSPYRDRGFEAFF
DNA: TGTGCCAGCAGCCCTTACCGGGACAGGGGTTTTGAAGCTTTCTTT

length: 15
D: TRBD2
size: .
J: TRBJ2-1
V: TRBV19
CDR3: CASSIDKAGVDEQFF
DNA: TGTGCCAGTAGTATAGATAAAGCGGGAGTAGATGAGCAGTTCTTC

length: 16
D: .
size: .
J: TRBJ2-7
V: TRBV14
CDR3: CASSQAGKGTTYEQYF
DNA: TGTGCCAGCAGCCAGGCTGGTAAAGGTACCACCTACGAGCAGTACTTC

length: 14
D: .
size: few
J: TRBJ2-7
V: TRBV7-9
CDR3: CASSPADPAYEQYF
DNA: TGTGCCAGCAGCCCAGCGGATCCAGCGTACGAGCAGTACTTC

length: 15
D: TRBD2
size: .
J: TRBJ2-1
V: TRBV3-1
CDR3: CASSQEAGGLNEQFF
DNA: TGTGCCAGCAGCCAAGAGGCGGGAGGGTTGAATGAGCAGTTCTTC

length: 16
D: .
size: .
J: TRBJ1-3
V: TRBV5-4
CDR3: CASSHAPTGTGNTIYF
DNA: TGTGCCAGCAGCCATGCCCCCACAGGGACTGGAAACACCATATATTTT

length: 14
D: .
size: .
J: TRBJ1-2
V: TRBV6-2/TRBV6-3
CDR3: CASSYSTVPYGYTF
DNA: TGTGCCAGCAGTTACTCCACAGTGCCCTATGGCTACACCTTC

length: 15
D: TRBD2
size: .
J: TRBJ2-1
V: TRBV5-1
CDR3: CASSYGPSGGTEQFF
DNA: TGCGCCAGCAGCTATGGCCCTAGCGGGGGAACTGAGCAGTTCTTC

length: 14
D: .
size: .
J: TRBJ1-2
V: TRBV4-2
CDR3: CASSQDRDNYGYTF
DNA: TGTGCCAGCAGCCAAGACCGGGATAACTATGGCTACACCTTC

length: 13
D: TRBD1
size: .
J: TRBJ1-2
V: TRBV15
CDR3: CATSSGQGNGYTF
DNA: TGTGCCACCAGTTCGGGACAGGGGAATGGCTACACCTTC

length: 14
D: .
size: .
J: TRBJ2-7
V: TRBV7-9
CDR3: CASSLGRGVFEQYF
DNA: TGTGCCAGCAGCTTGGGAAGGGGAGTATTCGAGCAGTACTTC

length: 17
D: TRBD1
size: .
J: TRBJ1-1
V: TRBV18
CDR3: CASSLLQGASEGTEAFF
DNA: TGTGCCAGCTCACTCCTCCAGGGGGCGTCGGAGGGCACTGAAGCTTTCTTT

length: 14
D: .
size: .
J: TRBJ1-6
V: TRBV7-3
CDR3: CASSFTGHNSPLHF
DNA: TGTGCCAGCAGCTTCACGGGTCATAATTCACCCCTCCACTTT

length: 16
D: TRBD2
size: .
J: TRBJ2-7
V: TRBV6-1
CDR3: CASRKSFSGISYEQYF
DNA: TGTGCCAGCAGAAAATCATTTAGCGGGATAAGTTACGAGCAGTACTTC

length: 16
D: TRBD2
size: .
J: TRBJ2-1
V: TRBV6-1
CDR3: CASSERKAGDTDEQFF
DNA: TGTGCCAGCAGTGAAAGGAAAGCGGGGGATACAGATGAGCAGTTCTTC

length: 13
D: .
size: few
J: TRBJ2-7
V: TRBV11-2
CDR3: CASSLDSTYEQYF
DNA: TGTGCCAGCAGCTTAGATAGTACCTACGAGCAGTACTTC